The next 25 T cell receptor beta chains were all read from a single sample in a study of blood T cells in healthy people across ages. Through a sample-barcoded 5' primer and a J-beta primer mix, a second PCR was run for roughly 7 to 12 cycles. One entry per CDR3 protein results from TCRdb running MiXCR on the 5' RACE reads. The profile covers roughly 1.6 million distinct CDR3 sequences, with approximately 32% appearing a single time and approximately 10% taken by the ten largest. Sequences were obtained from blood. These receptors all come from a woman aged 25 to 45 in good health.

The genes are TRBV20-1 and TRBJ1-2; tentatively, D is TRBD1 (6 bases). The CDR3 has 11 amino acids. Germline CDR1 and CDR2: DFQATT and SNEGSKA (reference sequence). V was pared by 5 bases and J by 7 bases, with 11 bases between. DNA for the CDR3: TGCAGTGCTTACAGGGTTGCTGGCTACACCTTC. Residues: CSAYRVAGYTF.

The V and J genes are TRBV4-1 and TRBJ2-2; TRBD1 matches 10 bases. Germline values: CDR1 MGHRA, CDR2 YSYEKL. This CDR3 contains 17 residues. V trimming: 4 bases; J trimming: 6 bases; junction bases outside the gene matches: 11. As DNA, the CDR3 is TGCGCCAGCAGCCTAGGAATCCTGGGACAGGGGTCCGGGGAGCTGTTTTTT. It translates to CASSLGILGQGSGELFF.

The chain combines TRBV27 with TRBJ2-1; the D gene is possibly TRBD2 (5 bases). This CDR3 is 16 amino acids long. Trimming stripped 2 bases from V and 2 bases from J, with 13 bases between. Germline V CDR1 and CDR2: MNHEY, SMNVEV (reference sequence). The chain's CDR3 is CASSLGGLRPYNEQFF. CDR3 bases: TGTGCCAGCAGTTTAGGAGGCCTGCGGCCCTACAATGAGCAGTTCTTC.

V usage is TRBV24-1 and J usage is TRBJ2-3; TRBD1 aligns across 8 bases. The V and J ends lost 4 bases and 1 base, in that order; junction bases with no gene match: 6. The length of the CDR3 is 16 residues. The germline V gene encodes CDR1 KGHDR and CDR2 SFDVKD. CDR3 coding DNA: TGTGCCACCAGTGACCCGGGACAGGTCGGCACAGATACGCAGTATTTT. It codes for CATSDPGQVGTDTQYF.

The chain links TRBV21-1 to TRBJ1-6; TRBD1, the D gene given by the table, was not confirmed from the DNA. TRBV21-1 is a known pseudogene. This CDR3 has 15 residues. The CDR3 loop reads CASSKASNRHSPLHF. The CDR3 DNA sequence: TGTGCCAGCAGCAAAGCAAGTAACAGGCATTCACCCCTCCACTTT.

As regards this clonotype: One end of the junction varies from germline; a read error may be responsible. The chain has TRBV5-1 and TRBJ2-1, with 12 bases matching TRBD1. Germline values: CDR1 SGHRS, CDR2 YFSETQ. This CDR3 has 15 amino acids. Here the CDR3 DNA reads TGCGCCGGCAGCTCCGGGACAGGGGGCTGCAATGAGCAGTTCTTC. Its translation is CAGSSGTGGCNEQFF.

The V gene is TRBV12-3 or TRBV12-4, the J gene TRBJ1-1, with 7 bases matching TRBD1. The CDR3 is 16 amino acids. Trimming cost V 6 bases and J 2 bases; bases outside gene matches: 12. This CDR3 reads CASSPAGRQGNTEAFF. CDR3 coding DNA: TGTGCCAGCAGCCCCGCTGGCCGACAGGGAAACACTGAAGCTTTCTTT.

There are a few counts of this clonotype. The V gene is TRBV20-1, the J gene TRBJ2-2; D possibly matches TRBD1 or TRBD2 (6 bases each). Germline V lookup: CDR1 DFQATT, CDR2 SNEGSKA (reference sequence). V lost 0 bases, J lost 3 bases, and 14 bases lay in between. The CDR3 is made up of 16 amino acids. The chain's CDR3 is CSARDVGGAYTGELFF. The CDR3 coding sequence is TGCAGTGCTAGAGATGTCGGGGGCGCCTACACCGGGGAGCTGTTTTTT.

The rearrangement joins TRBV5-4 to TRBJ2-4; tentatively, D is TRBD2 (5 bases). The CDR3 is 16 amino acids. Germline loops: CDR1 SGHNT, CDR2 YYREEE (reference sequence). Trimming took off 3 bases at V and 0 bases at J, with 13 bases between the two ends. CDR3 sequence reads: CASSSNGLLAKNIQYF. For the CDR3, the DNA is TGTGCCAGCAGCTCCAATGGACTGCTAGCCAAAAACATTCAGTACTTC.

This clonotype was counted a few times. The chain is built from TRBV5-1 and TRBJ1-1; D is undetermined. The CDR3 totals 13 residues. V was trimmed by 7 bases and J by 1 base, leaving 11 bases between them. The V gene's germline CDR1 is SGHRS and CDR2 YFSETQ. For the CDR3, the DNA is TGCGCCAGCGCTATCTCCGCGAACACTGAAGCTTTCTTT. Its translation: CASAISANTEAFF.

This clonotype was seen more than once but under ten times. This chain connects TRBV6-1 to TRBJ2-1; TRBD1 matches 8 bases. CDR1 MNHNS and CDR2 SASEGT come from the germline V gene. The CDR3 spans 12 residues. The V segment lost 6 bases and the J segment 10 bases; nucleotides outside the gene matches: 5. CDR3 loop: CASRPGGREQFF. CDR3 DNA sequence: TGTGCCAGCAGACCAGGGGGCCGAGAGCAGTTCTTC.

This clonotype showed up just a few times. The chain carries TRBV20-1 and TRBJ2-1; D assignment may be TRBD1 or TRBD2 (5 bases each). Germline V lookup: CDR1 DFQATT, CDR2 SNEGSKA (reference sequence). The CDR3 runs 13 residues. With 8 bases removed from V and 5 bases from J, the gap between germline ends came to 16 bases. The CDR3, as DNA: TGCAGTCCTTCGGGGCAGGCCAACAATGAGCAGTTCTTC. Translation: CSPSGQANNEQFF.

This clonotype has a handful of counts. The CDR3 DNA reads TGCAGTGCTGGACTAGCTTACGGGCACACCGGGGAGCTGTTTTTT. Translating it yields CSAGLAYGHTGELFF. The rearrangement joins TRBV20-1 to TRBJ2-2, with 8 bases lining up with TRBD2. CDR1 and CDR2 from the germline V gene are DFQATT and SNEGSKA (reference sequence). The CDR3 is 15 amino acids. Trimming removed 5 bases from V and 3 bases from J; junction bases left unmatched: 8.

This clonotype was recorded only once. This chain uses TRBV30 with TRBJ1-1; D uncertain. From germline, CDR1 is GTSNPN and CDR2 SVGIG (reference sequence). V was clipped by 0 bases and J by 0 bases, with 11 bases between them. The CDR3 runs 15 residues. In DNA form, the CDR3 reads TGTGCCTGGAGTGTACCGGACCTTCTGAACACTGAAGCTTTCTTT. Residues: CAWSVPDLLNTEAFF.

V usage is TRBV2 and J usage is TRBJ2-7; D is unresolved. Germline assignment: CDR1 SNHLY and CDR2 FYNNEI. This CDR3 comprises 13 residues. Between the trimmed V and J ends, which lost 7 bases and 2 bases, there was a span of 12 bases. The CDR3 DNA reads as TGTGCCAGCAATTCAGAATTAACCTACGAGCAGTACTTC. It yields the protein CASNSELTYEQYF. Full variable domain (remainder filled in from reference TRBV2 and TRBJ2-7): EPEVTQTPSHQVTQMGQEVILRCVPISNHLYFYWYRQILGQKVEFLVSFYNNEISEKSEIFDDQFSVERPDGSNFTLKIRSTKLEDSAMYFCASNSELTYEQYFGPGTRLTVT.

This clonotype was seen only a few times. The chain couples TRBV29-1 to TRBJ1-1; the match to TRBD1 covers 9 bases. This CDR3 region has 13 residues. V lost 5 bases and J lost 4; bases outside the gene matches: 5. Germline V gene data show CDR1 as SQVTM and CDR2 as ANQGSEA. CDR3 sequence reads: CSVFTGGVTEAFF. CDR3 nucleotides: TGCAGCGTTTTTACAGGGGGCGTCACTGAAGCTTTCTTT.

The sample holds one count of this clonotype. The junction departs from the called germline gene at one end, perhaps through a read error. The gene calls are TRBV27 and TRBJ2-1, with unresolved D. The CDR3 sequence is 16 residues long. CDR1 is MNHEY and CDR2 is SMNVEV in the germline V gene (reference sequence). The DNA of the CDR3 is TGTGCCAACAGTTTTACTTCACTGAGCTCCTACAATGAACAGTTCTTC. Amino acids: CANSFTSLSSYNEQFF.

This clonotype was found a few times. The rearrangement joins TRBV30 to TRBJ2-3; no firm D call. Trimming removed 3 bases at V and 1 base at J, with 8 bases between. There are 13 residues in the CDR3. The germline V gene has CDR1 GTSNPN and CDR2 SVGIG (reference sequence). The CDR3 sequence: CAWRFMGTDTQYF. Written as DNA, the CDR3 is TGTGCCTGGAGATTTATGGGCACAGATACGCAGTATTTT.

This clonotype turned up a few times. The J gene is TRBJ1-1, the V gene TRBV4-1; D remains ambiguous. The germline V gene has CDR1 MGHRA and CDR2 YSYEKL. V shed 4 bases and J shed 4 bases, with 7 bases lying between them. The CDR3 has 12 amino acids. The CDR3 spells CASSPPSTEAFF. DNA of the CDR3: TGCGCCAGCAGCCCCCCCTCCACTGAAGCTTTCTTT.

This clonotype has a single count. The chain employs TRBV20-1 and TRBJ1-5; weak D call: TRBD1 (5 bases). Germline V gene sequence: CDR1 DFQATT, CDR2 SNEGSKA (reference sequence). Between the trimmed V and J ends, which lost 6 bases and 3 bases, there was a span of 21 bases. The CDR3 has 16 residues. DNA of the CDR3: TGCAGTGCCGCCTCGTGGAGGGGCCGGAACAATCAGCCCCAGCATTTT. Residues: CSAASWRGRNNQPQHF.

This clonotype was counted only a few times. The V gene is TRBV27, the J gene TRBJ2-3; 10 nucleotides agree with TRBD2. The J segment lost 6 bases and the V segment lost 5 bases, leaving 8 bases of the junction unmatched. This CDR3 region has 15 residues. CDR1 and CDR2 from the germline V gene are MNHEY and SMNVEV (reference sequence). The CDR3 is CASSLLAGVRDTQYF. For the CDR3, the DNA is TGTGCCAGCAGTCTCCTAGCGGGAGTAAGGGATACGCAGTATTTT.

This clonotype has a handful of counts. The chain has TRBV5-1 and TRBJ2-2, with D possibly matching TRBD1 (6 bases). V lost 0 bases to trimming and J lost 8 bases, with 17 bases between them. The CDR3 has 16 amino acids. Germline V lookup: CDR1 SGHRS, CDR2 YFSETQ. The CDR3, as DNA: TGCGCCAGCAGCTTGGGCCCTGGCAGGGGAGCTGGGGAGCTGTTTTTT. Translated: CASSLGPGRGAGELFF.

The rearrangement links TRBV4-1 to TRBJ1-5; 7 bases fit TRBD1. There are 16 residues in the CDR3. Germline loops: CDR1 MGHRA, CDR2 YSYEKL. The ends lost 0 bases at V and 4 bases at J; junction bases unmatched: 6. CDR3 nucleotide sequence: TGCGCCAGCAGCCAAGAGGGGACAGTTTCAAATCAGCCCCAGCATTTT. This encodes CASSQEGTVSNQPQHF.

This clonotype appeared a few times. The chain combines TRBV20-1 with TRBJ1-2; D gene unclear. Germline CDR1 is DFQATT and CDR2 is SNEGSKA (reference sequence). CDR3 length equals 13 residues. CDR3 loop: CIPRTGVPYGYTF. CDR3 DNA: TGCATCCCTAGGACGGGTGTTCCCTATGGCTACACCTTC.

The chain joins TRBV20-1 to TRBJ2-7; no clear D gene. Germline V gene sequence: CDR1 DFQATT, CDR2 SNEGSKA (reference sequence). The CDR3 contains 13 residues. V gave up 0 bases and J gave up 7 bases, with 13 bases separating them. This CDR3 reads CSARDTKANEQYF. The CDR3 coding sequence is TGCAGTGCTAGAGATACTAAGGCTAATGAGCAGTACTTC.